These 15 T cell receptor beta chains were all obtained from the same sample, sequenced in a study of technical replicates of blood from several donors. Sequencing used immunoSEQ multiplex PCR; TCRdb keeps in-frame clones, though not all of them. The data show some 87,000 clones, with approximately 93% seen just once and 0.37% held by the top ten. Material: T cells isolated from PBMCs. The receptors originated from a human donor in good health.

The V gene is TRBV10-3, the J gene TRBJ2-5; 15 nucleotides match TRBD2. This CDR3 spans 15 amino acids. Germline V lookup: CDR1 ENHRY, CDR2 SYGVKD. The V segment lost 10 bases and the J segment 3 bases; nucleotides outside the gene matches: 6. The CDR3, as DNA: TGTGCCACCGGGACTAGCGGGAGGTTAAAAGAGACCCAGTACTTC. The encoded protein is CATGTSGRLKETQYF.

The V call is TRBV7-3, the J call TRBJ2-2; 15 nucleotides agree with TRBD2. The ends lost 4 bases at V and 6 bases at J; junction bases unmatched: 3. Germline-derived CDR1 and CDR2 are SGHTA and FQGTGA. The length of the CDR3 is 16 residues. DNA for the CDR3: TGTGCCAGCAGCTCCGGACTAGCGGGAGGGGCCGGGGAGCTGTTTTTT. Amino acids: CASSSGLAGGAGELFF.

This chain uses TRBV19 with TRBJ1-5; D might be TRBD1 (5 bases). Germline loops: CDR1 LNHDA, CDR2 SQIVND (reference sequence). The CDR3 covers 14 residues. V was cut by 3 bases and J by 6 bases, with 12 bases left in between. The CDR3 DNA is TGTGCCAGTAGTATTAGTCAGGGCAGTCAGCCCCAGCATTTT. Translated, it gives CASSISQGSQPQHF.

The chain is built from TRBV6-5 and TRBJ2-7; 10 bases align to TRBD2. V lost 3 bases to trimming and J lost 3 bases; unmatched junction nucleotides: 8. Looked up from germline, CDR1 is MNHEY and CDR2 is SVGAGI. This CDR3 region has 16 residues. Here the CDR3 DNA reads TGTGCCAGCAGTTATGGGCTAGCGGGAGTTTTCTACGAGCAGTACTTC. Protein product: CASSYGLAGVFYEQYF.

The J gene is TRBJ1-3, the V gene TRBV7-2; D is ambiguous. Trimming took off 1 base at V and 0 bases at J, with 7 bases between the two ends. Germline V gene data show CDR1 as SGHTA and CDR2 as FQGNSA. This CDR3 is built from 15 residues. CDR3 amino acids: CASSLGGVSGNTIYF. The CDR3 DNA is TGTGCCAGCAGCTTAGGAGGTGTCTCTGGAAACACCATATATTTT.

The gene calls are TRBV7-9 and TRBJ1-5; D perhaps matches TRBD1 (6 bases). Germline loops: CDR1 SEHNR, CDR2 FQNEAQ (reference sequence). Trimming removed 5 bases at V and 3 bases at J, with 14 bases between. The CDR3 spans 15 residues. CDR3: CASSPTGFDNQPQHF. In DNA form, the CDR3 reads TGTGCCAGCAGCCCTACAGGGTTTGACAATCAGCCCCAGCATTTT.

This chain uses TRBV16 with TRBJ2-7; 7 positions agree with TRBD1. The CDR3 runs to 14 residues. The germline CDR1 and CDR2 sequences are KGHSY and FQNENV. The V gene end was trimmed by 4 bases and the J gene end by 10 bases; junction bases not matched to a gene: 13. The CDR3 DNA sequence: TGTGCCAGCAGCCTAATGTTCCAGGGGGATACCCAGTACTTC. This translates into CASSLMFQGDTQYF.

The rearrangement links TRBV7-3 to TRBJ2-3; 7 bases are a match to TRBD1. Germline CDR1 reads SGHTA; CDR2 reads FQGTGA. J gave up 5 bases and V 4 bases, and 3 bases lay outside the gene matches. CDR3 length equals 13 residues. The chain's CDR3 is CASSWGQQDTQYF. CDR3 coding DNA: TGTGCCAGCAGCTGGGGACAGCAAGATACGCAGTATTTT.

The gene calls are TRBV14 and TRBJ2-1; 7 positions agree with TRBD2. Per germline, CDR1 SGHDN and CDR2 FVKESK. CDR3 length: 18 amino acids. Germline trimming cut 2 bases from V and 2 bases from J; bases unmatched to any gene: 12. DNA of the CDR3: TGTGCCAGCAGCCAATTCTTTAGTCGGCGGGAGACCTACAATGAGCAGTTCTTC. Amino acid sequence: CASSQFFSRRETYNEQFF.

The chain has TRBV27 and TRBJ2-7, with TRBD1 identical over 8 bases. Germline CDR1 is MNHEY and CDR2 is SMNVEV (reference sequence). Trimming cost V 1 base and J 3 bases; bases outside gene matches: 5. This CDR3 has 15 amino acids. Here the CDR3 reads CASSLYRQGLYEQYF. DNA of the CDR3: TGTGCCAGCAGTTTATACCGACAGGGGCTCTACGAGCAGTACTTC.

This clone has a single count. This chain links TRBV5-1 with TRBJ2-7, with TRBD1 identical over 10 bases. The CDR3 is 14 amino acids. Germline V gene sequence: CDR1 SGHRS, CDR2 YFSETQ. The V and J ends lost 4 bases and 3 bases, in that order; junction bases with no gene match: 4. The CDR3 DNA follows: TGCGCCAGCAGCCGCAGGGACAGGGGCTACGAGCAGTACTTC. Amino acid sequence: CASSRRDRGYEQYF.

The rearrangement uses TRBV5-1 and TRBJ2-5, with 11 bases matching TRBD2. V gave up 4 bases and J gave up 1 base; unmatched junction bases: 3. CDR1 SGHRS and CDR2 YFSETQ come from the germline V gene. The CDR3 sequence is 15 residues long. CDR3 protein: CASSRLAGLQETQYF. In DNA, the CDR3 is TGCGCCAGCAGCCGACTAGCGGGACTCCAAGAGACCCAGTACTTC.

This sequence joins TRBV29-1 and TRBJ2-7, with 8 positions matching TRBD2. Germline V gene sequence: CDR1 SQVTM, CDR2 ANQGSEA. V gave up 5 bases and J gave up 4 bases; unmatched junction bases: 34. This CDR3 comprises 22 residues. CDR3 residues: CSVIFRGGETRTGLLPLYEQYF. DNA for the CDR3: TGCAGCGTTATCTTTCGGGGGGGCGAAACCCGAACCGGCCTCCTCCCCCTTTACGAGCAGTACTTC.

The CDR3 coding sequence is TGTGCCAGCGGTGCAGGTTTAAACTATGGCTACACCTTC. Translation gives CASGAGLNYGYTF. V usage is TRBV2 and J usage is TRBJ1-2; D unresolved. The CDR3 length is 13 residues. V lost 8 bases and J lost 2, with 12 bases in between. Germline-derived CDR1 and CDR2 are SNHLY and FYNNEI.

This clone came up once. The chain combines TRBV7-3 with TRBJ2-5, with 7 positions matching TRBD2. The trim removed 5 bases at V and 5 bases at J, leaving 11 bases unmatched. Germline loops: CDR1 SGHTA, CDR2 FQGTGA. The CDR3 runs 15 residues. As DNA, the CDR3 is TGTGCCAGCAGCCCTAGGGGCGGGAGACAGGAGACCCAGTACTTC. The encoded protein is CASSPRGGRQETQYF. The full variable domain, rest sourced from reference TRBV7-3 and TRBJ2-5, is GAGVSQTPSNKVTEKGKYVELRCDPISGHTALYWYRQSLGQGPEFLIYFQGTGAADDSGLPNDRFFAVRPEGSVSTLKIQRTERGDSAVYLCASSPRGGRQETQYFGPGTRLLVL.